This T cell receptor beta chain was sequenced during a study of radiotherapy plus CTLA-4 blockade in lung cancer. Across the whole study: Of all patients, over 15% responded objectively and 30% to 35% showed disease control.

Sequenced by immunoSEQ multiplex PCR; TCRdb stores in-frame clones only, minus some. The sample shows about 98,000 clones, 80% to 85% of them seen only once. The CDR3 is 14 amino acids. Germline CDR1 reads GTSNPN; CDR2 reads SVGIG (reference sequence). V dropped 5 bases and J dropped 4; count of bases not matched to a gene: 5. A word on this clone: Antigen unknown.

Chemo-refractory metastatic non-small-cell lung cancer patients received focal radiation with ipilimumab CTLA-4 blockade. Study results and limitations: There was expansion of tumor-derived TCR clones in blood after radiotherapy plus ipilimumab. The best prediction of response reportedly came from early blood T cell clone dynamics, with interferon-beta.

The gene calls are TRBV30 and TRBJ2-1; 10 nucleotides align to TRBD1. Sequenced here: peripheral blood, sampled from a patient treated with radiotherapy plus ipilimumab. The TCR originated in a human donor with non-small cell lung cancer who had a partial response to radiotherapy plus ipilimumab. The DNA of the CDR3 is TGTGCCTGGTCCTTGGGACAGGGGTACAATGAGCAGTTCTTC. It yields the protein CAWSLGQGYNEQFF. Filled out from reference TRBV30 and TRBJ2-1, the complete variable domain reads SQTIHQWPATLVQPVGSPLSLECTVEGTSNPNLYWYRQAAGRGLQLLFYSVGIGQISSEVPQNLSASRPQDRQFILSSKKLLLSDSGFYLCAWSLGQGYNEQFFGPGTRLTVL.